This TCR beta chain was found in a study of blood T cell repertoires in COVID-19. The overall study: There were acute and convalescent COVID-19 samples, and they came from the United States, Italy and Spain. The cDNA or gDNA used as material had been derived from T cells, B-cell-depleted T cells, or PBMCs.

Unmatched junction bases numbered 9, after V lost 5 bases and J lost 6 bases. The CDR3 has 14 amino acids. Germline assignment: CDR1 PRHDT and CDR2 FYEKMQ (reference sequence). How the authors handled the data: Using reference gene primer amplification, nucleated cell counts were estimated. Sequenced by immunoSEQ multiplex PCR; TCRdb stores in-frame clones only, minus some. V, J and clone size reflect that table, while D and trimming were determined from the DNA. Found here are approximately 28,000 clones, 85% to 95% of them singletons; the top ten hold 0.75% to 0.85%. The TCR comes from a woman between 65 and 79 years old with COVID-19, enrolled during active disease. The sequenced sample was peripheral blood. V gene TRBV13 combines with J gene TRBJ1-2; 7 bases align to TRBD1. CDR3: CASSLRTGEDGYTF. The CDR3 coding sequence is TGTGCCAGCAGCCTAAGAACAGGGGAAGATGGCTACACCTTC.